This T cell receptor beta chain was recovered during a study of naive and memory T cell subsets. Blood and skin TCR RNA was reverse transcribed with alpha and beta constant primers. TCRdb redid the calling of the 5' RACE reads with MiXCR, one entry per CDR3 protein. Of under 25,000 distinct CDR3 sequences listed, about 4% are singletons. Whole-blood samples were 2 to 3 ml of peripheral blood from healthy adult volunteers. This clonotype is medium-sized within its sample. The CDR3 covers 10 residues. The germline gives CDR1 MNHEY, CDR2 SMNVEV (reference sequence). Trimming cost V 5 bases and J 6 bases, with 5 bases left between them.

The V gene is TRBV27, the J gene TRBJ2-7, with D tentatively TRBD1 (5 bases). This clonotype originated in a male donor in good health. This chain's CDR3 is CASSQGEQYF. The DNA of the CDR3 is TGTGCCAGCAGTCAGGGCGAGCAGTACTTC.